Included here is one TCR beta chain sequence, with context. Its target is not known. The sample belongs to a study of monozygotic twins with inflammatory bowel disease. The study, taken as a whole, reports: Healthy co-twins had higher TCRbeta inverse Simpson diversity than their IBD twins. Repertoires of patients may have been made more variable by differing immunosuppressive treatments.

The TCR libraries each used total RNA (around 3,800 ng per library). UMIs that included a 6-nucleotide sample barcode were added by template switching, which took place during cDNA synthesis. TCRdb reprocessed the 5' RACE reads and stores each CDR3 protein as one record, lacking DNA. This sample's table reports around 400,000 distinct CDR3 sequences. The CDR3 has 15 residues. CDR1 and CDR2 (germline): SGHAT, FQNNGV. Sequenced sample: blood. The TCR comes from a human donor with ulcerative colitis or Crohn's disease, or a healthy co-twin of an affected twin (not recorded which). The chain uses TRBV11-2 and TRBJ2-3; with no DNA, the TCRdb D assignment of TRBD2 cannot be verified. The chain's CDR3 is CASSSSRAEGHTQYF.